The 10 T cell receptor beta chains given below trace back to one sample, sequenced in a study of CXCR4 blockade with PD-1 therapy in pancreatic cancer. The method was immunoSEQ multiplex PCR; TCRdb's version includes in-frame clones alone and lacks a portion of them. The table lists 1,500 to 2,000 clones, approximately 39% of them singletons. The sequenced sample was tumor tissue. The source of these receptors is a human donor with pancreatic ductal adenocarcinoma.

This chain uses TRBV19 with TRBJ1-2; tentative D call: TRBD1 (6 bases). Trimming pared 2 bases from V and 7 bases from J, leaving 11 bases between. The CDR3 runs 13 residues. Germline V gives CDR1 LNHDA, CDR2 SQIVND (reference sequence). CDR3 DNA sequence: TGTGCCAGTAGTATACAGGGGATCGCTGGCTACACCTTC. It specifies CASSIQGIAGYTF.

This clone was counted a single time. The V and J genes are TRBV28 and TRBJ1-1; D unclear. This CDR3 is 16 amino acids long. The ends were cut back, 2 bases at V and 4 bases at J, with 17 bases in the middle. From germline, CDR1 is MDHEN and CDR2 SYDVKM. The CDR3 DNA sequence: TGTGCCAGCAGTTTAACCGGCGCGCTGGGGAGCACTGAAGCTTTCTTT. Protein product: CASSLTGALGSTEAFF.

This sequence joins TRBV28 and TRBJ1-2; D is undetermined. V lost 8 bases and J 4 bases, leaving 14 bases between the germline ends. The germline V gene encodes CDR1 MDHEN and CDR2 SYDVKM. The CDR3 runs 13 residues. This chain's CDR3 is CASLVPDRYGYTF. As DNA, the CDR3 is TGTGCCAGCCTTGTCCCGGACCGCTATGGCTACACCTTC.

CDR3 amino acids: CAWTFRGRGRGNTQYF. The CDR3 DNA reads as TGTGCCTGGACCTTCCGGGGCAGGGGGCGTGGGAATACGCAGTATTTT. The rearrangement links TRBV30 to TRBJ2-3, with 8 nucleotides matching TRBD1. CDR3 length: 16 residues. Losses at the gene ends were 4 bases for V and 7 bases for J; bases not matched to a gene: 16. The germline gives CDR1 GTSNPN, CDR2 SVGIG (reference sequence).

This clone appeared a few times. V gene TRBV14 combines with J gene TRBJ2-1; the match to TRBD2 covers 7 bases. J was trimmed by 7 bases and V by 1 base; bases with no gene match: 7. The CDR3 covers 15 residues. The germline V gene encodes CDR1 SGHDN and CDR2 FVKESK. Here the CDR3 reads CASSQVGGRKNEQFF. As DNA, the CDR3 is TGTGCCAGCAGCCAAGTGGGAGGGCGGAAAAATGAGCAGTTCTTC.

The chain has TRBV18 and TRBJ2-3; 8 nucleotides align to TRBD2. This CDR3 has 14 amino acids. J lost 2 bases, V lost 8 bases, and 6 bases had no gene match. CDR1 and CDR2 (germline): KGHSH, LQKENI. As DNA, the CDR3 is TGTGCCAGCCGACCGGGAGGGTCCACAGATACGCAGTATTTT. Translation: CASRPGGSTDTQYF. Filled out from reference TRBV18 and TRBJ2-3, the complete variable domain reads NAGVMQNPRHLVRRRGQEARLRCSPMKGHSHVYWYRQLPEEGLKFMVYLQKENIIDESGMPKERFSAEFPKEGPSILRIQQVVRGDSAAYFCASRPGGSTDTQYFGPGTRLTVL.

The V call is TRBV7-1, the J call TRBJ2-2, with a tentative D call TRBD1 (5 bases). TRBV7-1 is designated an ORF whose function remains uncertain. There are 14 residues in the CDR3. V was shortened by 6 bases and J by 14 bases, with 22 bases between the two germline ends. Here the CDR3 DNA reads TGTGCCAGCAGTTTAGGGGTTCAGACACCGGGCCTGTTTTTT. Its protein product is CASSLGVQTPGLFF.

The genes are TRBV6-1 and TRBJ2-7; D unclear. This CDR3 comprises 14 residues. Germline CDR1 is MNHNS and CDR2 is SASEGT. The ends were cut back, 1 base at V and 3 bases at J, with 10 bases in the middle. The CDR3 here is CASSEDNENYEQYF. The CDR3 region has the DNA TGTGCCAGCAGTGAAGATAATGAAAACTACGAGCAGTACTTC.

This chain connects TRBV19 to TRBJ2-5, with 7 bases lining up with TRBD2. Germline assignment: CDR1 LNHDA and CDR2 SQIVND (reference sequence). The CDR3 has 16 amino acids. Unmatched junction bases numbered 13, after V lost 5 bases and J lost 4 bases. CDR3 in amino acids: CASSLISGAEGETQYF. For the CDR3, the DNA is TGTGCCAGTAGTCTCATAAGCGGGGCTGAGGGAGAGACCCAGTACTTC.

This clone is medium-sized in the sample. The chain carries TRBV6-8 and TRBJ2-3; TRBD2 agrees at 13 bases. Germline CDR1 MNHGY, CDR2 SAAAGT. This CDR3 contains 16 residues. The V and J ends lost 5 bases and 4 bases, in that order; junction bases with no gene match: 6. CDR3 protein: CASSQTSGRMADTQYF. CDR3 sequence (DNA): TGTGCCAGCAGTCAGACTAGCGGGAGGATGGCAGATACGCAGTATTTT.